The present entry profiles one TCR beta chain with its context. This entry belongs to a study of blood T cell repertoires in COVID-19. Trimming pared 6 bases from V and 0 bases from J, leaving 17 bases between. This CDR3 has 16 residues. Germline lookup yields CDR1 MNHEY and CDR2 SMNVEV (reference sequence). Produced via immunoSEQ multiplex PCR; TCRdb's table is partial and in-frame only. The repertoire consists of around 200,000 clones, with approximately 86% occurring once and the leading ten covering about 1%. J is TRBJ1-1 and V is TRBV27; D not certain. This sequence originates from a man aged 25 to 40 with acute or convalescent COVID-19. The sample comprised peripheral blood. The CDR3 protein is CASSLMYGRVNTEAFF. The DNA for the CDR3 is TGTGCCAGCAGCCTTATGTATGGGAGGGTGAACACTGAAGCTTTCTTT.